This T cell receptor beta chain was observed in a study of spatial heterogeneity in lung cancer. This clonotype is classed as medium-sized (0.01 to 0.1%). Its antigen is unidentified. This beta chain was picked up by a library intended for alpha chains and is off target, so its count carries little meaning. Study-level results: For expanded intratumoral alpha and beta TCRs, counts tracked tumor mutation counts.

Sample time point: sample taken at primary tumor resection. Via MiXCR, TCRdb re-called the 5' RACE reads, giving one row per CDR3 protein. The data contain about 1,400 distinct CDR3 sequences, 9.5% to 10% of them singletons. Germline lookup yields CDR1 DFQATT and CDR2 SNEGSKA (reference sequence). The V end lost 5 bases, the J end lost 0 bases, and 11 bases lay between the germline ends. The CDR3 totals 14 residues. The sequence was obtained from a female donor with early-stage non-small cell lung cancer. The chain is built from TRBV20-1 and TRBJ2-1; either TRBD1 or TRBD2 may supply D (5 bases each). The sequenced sample was lung tumor tissue, obtained at surgery. In DNA form, the CDR3 reads TGCAGTGCTTACGGGACGGACTCCTACAATGAGCAGTTCTTC. Translation gives CSAYGTDSYNEQFF.